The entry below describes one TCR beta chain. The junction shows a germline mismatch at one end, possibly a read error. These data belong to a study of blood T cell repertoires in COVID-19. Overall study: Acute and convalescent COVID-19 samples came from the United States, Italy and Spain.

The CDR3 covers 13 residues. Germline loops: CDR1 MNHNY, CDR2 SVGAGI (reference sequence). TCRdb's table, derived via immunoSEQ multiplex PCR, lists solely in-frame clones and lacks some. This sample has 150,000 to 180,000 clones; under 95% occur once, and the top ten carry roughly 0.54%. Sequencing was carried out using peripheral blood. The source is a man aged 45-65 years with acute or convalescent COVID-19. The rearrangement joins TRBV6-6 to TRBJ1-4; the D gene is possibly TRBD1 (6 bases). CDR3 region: CASRAGAKEKLFF. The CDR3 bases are TGTGCCAGCAGGGCGGGGGCTAAGGAAAAACTGTTTTTT.